The sample holds one count of the clone carrying this T cell receptor (beta chain). Its antigen remains unidentified. The donors comprised healthy bone marrow donors. In the PCR, 60 Vbeta and 13 Jbeta primers were used. Data came from immunoSEQ multiplex PCR; TCRdb stores just in-frame clones and leaves some out. The sample holds 150,000 to 200,000 clones, over 60% seen once. This entry comes from a study of cytomegalovirus exposure and HLA in healthy donors. Study outcomes and limitations: Most TCR beta V segments were productive about 87% or about 30% of the time in an earlier analysis. In a later analysis, specific HLA alleles were associated with 15,000 to 20,000 TCR beta sequences at a 0.05 false discovery rate.

The CDR3 length is 13 residues. CDR1 is SQVTM and CDR2 is ANQGSEA in the germline V gene. V dropped 7 bases and J dropped 4; count of bases not matched to a gene: 7. The specimen sequenced was PBMCs. The receptor was derived from a woman aged 40-49 years in good health and CMV-seronegative. The chain couples TRBV29-1 to TRBJ2-5, with TRBD1 identical over 9 bases. The CDR3 is CSGRDRVRETQYF. The CDR3 DNA reads as TGCAGCGGCCGGGACAGGGTTCGAGAGACCCAGTACTTC.